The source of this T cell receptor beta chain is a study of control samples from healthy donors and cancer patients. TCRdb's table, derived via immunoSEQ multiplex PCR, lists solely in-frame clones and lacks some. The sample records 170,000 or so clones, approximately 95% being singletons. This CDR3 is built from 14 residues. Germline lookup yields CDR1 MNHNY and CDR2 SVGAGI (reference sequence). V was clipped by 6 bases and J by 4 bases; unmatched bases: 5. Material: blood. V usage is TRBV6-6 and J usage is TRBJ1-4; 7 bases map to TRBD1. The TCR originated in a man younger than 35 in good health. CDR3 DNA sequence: TGTGCCAGCAGCCGGGACAGTTTTAATGAAAAACTGTTTTTT. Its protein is CASSRDSFNEKLFF.